This is a list of T cell receptor beta chains from one sample in a study of tissue T cells after allogeneic stem cell transplantation. Clones were read by immunoSEQ multiplex PCR, and TCRdb kept only the in-frame ones, dropping some. The table records 10,000 or so clones, approximately 59% of them present only once. The material sequenced was tissue from the ileum, taken at autopsy. The receptors here all came from a woman between 18 and 55 years old with breast cancer. The CDR3 runs from the conserved cysteine through the conserved F or W. A D gene is named only where the DNA matches it firmly. Clone size is given for some rows only: seen once, a few or many times, or a class if the clone is expanded.

d_call	j_call	clone_size	cdr3_length	v_call	cdr3_aa	cdr3_nt
TRBD1	TRBJ2-7	NA	14	TRBV28	CATYPTGETYEQYF	TGTGCCACCTACCCGACAGGGGAAACCTACGAGCAGTACTTC
TRBD1	TRBJ2-7	few	14	TRBV6-5	CASTRTGPNYEQYF	TGTGCCAGCACCAGGACAGGGCCAAACTACGAGCAGTACTTC
NA	TRBJ2-7	NA	13	TRBV12-2	CASRSTDGREQYF	TGTGCAAGTCGCTCTACGGACGGGAGGGAGCAGTACTTC
TRBD2	TRBJ2-3	few	16	TRBV19	CASSKRLAGEPDTQYF	TGTGCCAGTAGTAAGCGACTAGCGGGAGAGCCAGATACGCAGTATTTT
NA	TRBJ2-7	few	11	TRBV18	CASSPSVEQYF	TGTGCCAGCTCACCTAGTGTCGAGCAGTACTTC
NA	TRBJ2-6	NA	13	TRBV19	CASTISGANVLTF	TGTGCCAGTACCATATCTGGGGCCAACGTCCTGACTTTC
TRBD1	TRBJ1-2	NA	14	TRBV2	CASSADRVGYGYTF	TGTGCCAGCAGCGCTGACAGGGTCGGCTATGGCTACACCTTC
NA	TRBJ1-4	NA	15	TRBV18	CASSPMTGENEKLFF	TGTGCCAGCTCCCCTATGACAGGAGAAAATGAAAAACTGTTTTTT
TRBD1	TRBJ2-7	NA	12	TRBV14	CASGRQGTEQYF	TGTGCCAGCGGAAGACAGGGGACCGAGCAGTACTTC
TRBD1	TRBJ2-3	NA	15	TRBV5-1	CASSTTGGGTDTQYF	TGCGCCAGCAGCACGACAGGGGGCGGCACAGATACGCAGTATTTT
TRBD1	TRBJ1-1	medium-sized	13	TRBV24-1	CATSGTGYTEAFF	TGTGCCACCAGTGGGACAGGTTACACTGAAGCTTTCTTT
TRBD1	TRBJ2-7	NA	14	TRBV7-2	CASSADRAIYEQYF	TGTGCCAGCAGCGCGGACAGGGCGATCTACGAGCAGTACTTC
NA	TRBJ2-3	NA	14	TRBV6-2/TRBV6-3	CASSPLSITDTQYF	TGTGCCAGCAGTCCGCTGTCTATCACAGATACGCAGTATTTT
NA	TRBJ1-2	NA	13	TRBV29-1	CSVLGPSNYGYTF	TGCAGCGTCCTGGGGCCTTCTAACTATGGCTACACCTTC
NA	TRBJ1-6	NA	14	TRBV7-2	CASSSGQWPSPLHF	TGTGCCAGCAGCTCAGGACAGTGGCCCTCACCCCTCCACTTT
TRBD2	TRBJ2-1	few	15	TRBV13	CASSLWLAGVNEQFF	TGTGCCAGCAGCTTATGGCTAGCGGGGGTCAATGAGCAGTTCTTC
NA	TRBJ2-1	NA	15	TRBV20-1	CSASRTPSSYNEQFF	TGCAGTGCTAGTCGTACCCCCAGCTCCTACAATGAGCAGTTCTTC
NA	TRBJ1-1	NA	13	TRBV27	CASSLYAGSQAFF	TGTGCCAGCAGTTTATATGCCGGGTCCCAAGCTTTCTTT
NA	TRBJ2-7	NA	11	TRBV2	CAISPKYEQYF	TGTGCCATAAGTCCCAAATACGAGCAGTACTTC
NA	TRBJ2-2	NA	15	TRBV27	CASSFQTGNTGELFF	TGTGCCAGCAGTTTCCAAACAGGGAACACCGGGGAGCTGTTTTTT
NA	TRBJ1-5	NA	15	TRBV7-2	CASSLDLSGHQPQHF	TGTGCCAGCAGCTTAGATTTGAGTGGCCATCAGCCCCAGCATTTT
NA	TRBJ1-3	NA	14	TRBV2	CAYSPQRAGNTIYF	TGTGCCTATTCCCCACAGAGAGCTGGAAACACCATATATTTT
NA	TRBJ1-3	NA	17	TRBV7-2	CASSLGPVGGSGNTIYF	TGTGCCAGCAGCTTAGGCCCGGTCGGGGGGTCTGGAAACACCATATATTTT
TRBD2	TRBJ2-7	NA	18	TRBV2	CASRARKGSGGRWDEQYF	TGTGCCAGCAGAGCCCGCAAAGGATCTGGCGGGAGATGGGACGAGCAGTACTTC
TRBD1	TRBJ1-3	NA	14	TRBV18	CASSPLTGGNTIYF	TGTGCCAGCTCACCGCTGACAGGGGGAAACACCATATATTTT
TRBD1	TRBJ1-2	medium-sized	11	TRBV12-3/TRBV12-4	CASSSGTGDTF	TGTGCCAGCAGTTCTGGGACAGGGGACACCTTC
TRBD2	TRBJ2-3	NA	14	TRBV5-1	CASSGTSGTYTQYF	TGCGCCAGCAGCGGGACTAGCGGGACATATACGCAGTATTTT
TRBD1	TRBJ2-7	few	16	TRBV5-1	CASSLGHRDRAYEQYF	TGCGCCAGCAGCTTGGGTCATCGGGACAGAGCCTACGAGCAGTACTTC
NA	TRBJ1-1	NA	16	TRBV10-3	CAISEYGGTTNTEAFF	TGTGCCATCAGTGAGTACGGTGGGACAACGAACACTGAAGCTTTCTTT
NA	TRBJ1-3	NA	13	TRBV9	CASSVGTGNTIYF	TGTGCCAGCAGCGTAGGGACTGGAAACACCATATATTTT
NA	TRBJ2-2	NA	13	TRBV28	CASGTVSTGELFF	TGTGCCAGCGGGACGGTCTCGACCGGGGAGCTGTTTTTT
NA	TRBJ1-2	NA	14	TRBV28	CASSDGSLGLGYTF	TGTGCCAGCAGTGATGGGTCGCTGGGACTTGGCTACACCTTC
NA	TRBJ1-5	few	14	TRBV18	CASSPLAGNQPQHF	TGTGCCAGCTCACCATTGGCAGGCAATCAGCCCCAGCATTTT
TRBD1	TRBJ2-7	NA	15	TRBV2	CASSELGTAAGEQYF	TGTGCCAGCAGTGAATTGGGGACAGCGGCCGGCGAGCAGTACTTC
NA	TRBJ1-4	NA	15	TRBV15	CATSREFATNEKLFF	TGTGCCACCAGCAGAGAGTTCGCAACTAATGAAAAACTGTTTTTT
NA	TRBJ1-2	NA	13	TRBV12-3/TRBV12-4	CASSGTLGYGYTF	TGTGCCAGCAGTGGTACGCTAGGCTATGGCTACACCTTC
NA	TRBJ2-7	NA	15	TRBV28	CASSLLGGDLYEQYF	TGTGCCAGCAGTTTACTAGGAGGGGATCTCTACGAGCAGTACTTC
TRBD2	TRBJ2-2	NA	16	TRBV6-2/TRBV6-3	CASSLFMGGATGELFF	TGTGCCAGCAGTCTTTTTATGGGAGGGGCCACCGGGGAGCTGTTTTTT
TRBD1	TRBJ2-4	once	20	TRBV7-3	CASSLLVKPQGNLAKNIQYF	TGTGCCAGCAGCTTATTAGTCAAGCCACAGGGGAACCTAGCCAAAAACATTCAGTACTTC
NA	TRBJ2-3	NA	17	TRBV6-6	CASSPTGAVLSTDTQYF	TGTGCCAGCAGTCCTACTGGAGCGGTCTTAAGCACAGATACGCAGTATTTT